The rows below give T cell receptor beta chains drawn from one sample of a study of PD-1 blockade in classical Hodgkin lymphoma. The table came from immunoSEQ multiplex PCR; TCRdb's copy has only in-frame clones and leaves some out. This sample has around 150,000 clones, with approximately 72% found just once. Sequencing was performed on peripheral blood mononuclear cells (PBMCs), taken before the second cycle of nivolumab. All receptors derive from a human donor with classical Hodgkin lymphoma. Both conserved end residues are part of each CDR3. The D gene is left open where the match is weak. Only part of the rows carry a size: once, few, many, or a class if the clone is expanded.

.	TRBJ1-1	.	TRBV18	CASSQSAGRTEAFF	TGTGCCAGCTCACAGTCGGCCGGTCGCACTGAAGCTTTCTTT
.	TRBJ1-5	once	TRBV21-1	CASSNAGSNQPQHF	TGTGCCAGCAGCAACGCAGGGAGCAATCAGCCCCAGCATTTT
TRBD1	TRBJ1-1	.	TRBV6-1	CASRDRDGNTEAFF	TGTGCCAGCAGAGACAGGGACGGGAACACTGAAGCTTTCTTT
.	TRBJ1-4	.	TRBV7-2	CASSFYNEKLFF	TGTGCCAGCAGCTTTTATAATGAAAAACTGTTTTTT
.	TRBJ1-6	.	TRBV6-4	CASSDSILQGYNSPLHF	TGTGCCAGCAGTGACTCTATTTTACAGGGCTATAATTCACCCCTCCACTTT
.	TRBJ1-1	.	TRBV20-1	CSIIRAEAFF	TGCAGTATCATACGCGCAGAAGCTTTCTTT
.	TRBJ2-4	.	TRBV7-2	CASSFMGAVAKNIQYF	TGTGCCAGCAGCTTCATGGGGGCCGTAGCCAAAAACATTCAGTACTTC
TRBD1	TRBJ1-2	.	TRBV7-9	CASSPITDRVQAGYTF	TGTGCCAGCAGCCCTATAACCGACAGGGTGCAGGCTGGCTACACCTTC
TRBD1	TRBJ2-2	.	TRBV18	CASSPGTDTGELFF	TGTGCCAGCTCACCAGGGACAGACACCGGGGAGCTGTTTTTT
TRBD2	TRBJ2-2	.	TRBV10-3	CAIRRLAGDTGELFF	TGTGCCATCAGGCGACTAGCGGGAGACACCGGGGAGCTGTTTTTT
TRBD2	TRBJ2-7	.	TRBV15	CATSRLSWTSDSYEQYF	TGTGCCACCAGCAGATTGTCGTGGACTAGCGATTCCTACGAGCAGTACTTC
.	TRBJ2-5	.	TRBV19	CASSSTPPETQYF	TGTGCCAGTAGTAGCACCCCTCCAGAGACCCAGTACTTC
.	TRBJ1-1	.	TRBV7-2	CASSLASAGEAFF	TGTGCCAGCAGCTTAGCCTCAGCGGGTGAAGCTTTCTTT
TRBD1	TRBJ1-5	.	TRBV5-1	CASSLGPTGGPQHF	TGCGCCAGCAGCTTGGGCCCCACAGGGGGGCCCCAGCATTTT
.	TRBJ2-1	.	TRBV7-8	CASSLGPHNEQFF	TGTGCCAGCAGCTTGGGTCCTCACAATGAGCAGTTCTTC
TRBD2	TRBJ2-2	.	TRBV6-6	CASMRAGGNTGELFF	TGTGCCAGCATGAGAGCGGGGGGGAACACCGGGGAGCTGTTTTTT
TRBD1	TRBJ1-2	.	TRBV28	CASSLESGGRGYTF	TGTGCCAGCAGTTTAGAGTCAGGGGGTCGTGGCTACACCTTC
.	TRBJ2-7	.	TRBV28	CASSLPRTHPSSYEQYF	TGTGCCAGCAGTTTGCCTCGGACCCATCCATCTTCCTACGAGCAGTACTTC
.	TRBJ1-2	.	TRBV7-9	CASSPDNGPYGYTF	TGTGCCAGCAGCCCAGATAATGGACCTTATGGCTACACCTTC
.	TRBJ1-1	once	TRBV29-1	CSVAADWDGEAFF	TGCAGCGTTGCCGCTGATTGGGACGGTGAAGCTTTCTTT
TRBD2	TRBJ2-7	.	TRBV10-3	CAISESRGSGGDFAEQYF	TGTGCCATCAGTGAGTCGCGTGGTAGCGGGGGGGATTTCGCCGAGCAGTACTTC
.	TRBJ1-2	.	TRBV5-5	CASSGGSYGYTF	TGTGCCAGCAGCGGTGGGAGCTATGGCTACACCTTC
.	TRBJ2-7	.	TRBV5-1	CASSLAAGILEQYF	TGCGCCAGCAGCTTGGCGGCAGGGATTCTCGAGCAGTACTTC
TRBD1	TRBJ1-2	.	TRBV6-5	CASSPAGTGDYGYTF	TGTGCCAGCAGCCCCGCCGGGACAGGGGACTATGGCTACACCTTC
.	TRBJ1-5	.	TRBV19	CASSSRGSNQPQHF	TGTGCCAGTAGTAGCAGGGGTAGCAATCAGCCCCAGCATTTT
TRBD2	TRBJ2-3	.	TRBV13	CASSYEAGGSTDTQYF	TGTGCCAGCAGCTACGAGGCGGGGGGTAGCACAGATACGCAGTATTTT
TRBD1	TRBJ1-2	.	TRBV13	CASSSPRDRGNPYGYTF	TGTGCCAGCAGCTCACCCCGGGACAGGGGAAACCCCTATGGCTACACCTTC
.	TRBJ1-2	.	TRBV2	CASSDLGASHYGYTF	TGTGCCAGCAGTGATTTGGGGGCCTCGCACTATGGCTACACCTTC
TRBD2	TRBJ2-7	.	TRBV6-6	CASTPPGLAGGGEQYF	TGTGCCAGCACACCACCCGGCCTAGCGGGAGGCGGAGAGCAGTACTTC
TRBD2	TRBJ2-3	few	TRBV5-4	CASSFPVGTSGGSTDTQYF	TGTGCCAGCAGCTTCCCCGTGGGGACTAGCGGGGGCAGCACAGATACGCAGTATTTT
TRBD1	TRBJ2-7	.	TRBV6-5	CASSGWTGYYEQYF	TGTGCCAGCAGTGGATGGACAGGGTACTACGAGCAGTACTTC
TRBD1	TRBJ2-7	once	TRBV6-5	CASSRTGGVLEQYF	TGTGCCAGCAGTAGGACAGGGGGGGTCTTAGAGCAGTACTTC
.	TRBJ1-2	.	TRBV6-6	CASSRDLAGYGYTF	TGTGCCAGCAGTCGTGACCTGGCGGGCTATGGCTACACCTTC
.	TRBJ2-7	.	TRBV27	CASRIDVGSYEQYF	TGTGCCAGCAGGATAGATGTTGGCTCCTACGAGCAGTACTTC